This T cell receptor (beta chain) was captured in a study of blood T cell repertoires in COVID-19. Overall study: From T cells, B-cell-depleted T cells, or PBMCs came the material, which was cDNA or gDNA.

Clones were read by immunoSEQ multiplex PCR, and TCRdb kept only the in-frame ones, dropping some. This table holds around 150,000 clones, 84% found once. Patients of the Seattle cohort, enrolled during active infection, were followed longitudinally. Input material: peripheral blood. The clonotype was recovered from a man aged 25-40 years with COVID-19, enrolled during active disease.

Here the CDR3 reads CASSLVYGEGTEAFF. The CDR3, as DNA: TGCGCCAGCAGCTTGGTGTACGGGGAGGGCACTGAAGCTTTCTTT. The rearrangement links TRBV5-1 to TRBJ1-1; D unclear. V was trimmed by 0 bases and J by 4 bases, leaving 13 bases between them. The CDR3 consists of 15 residues. The germline gives CDR1 SGHRS, CDR2 YFSETQ. Combining the CDR3 with reference TRBV5-1 and TRBJ1-1 gives the whole variable domain KAGVTQTPRYLIKTRGQQVTLSCSPISGHRSVSWYQQTPGQGLQFLFEYFSETQRNKGNFPGRFSGRQFSNSRSEMNVSTLELGDSALYLCASSLVYGEGTEAFFGQGTRLTVV.